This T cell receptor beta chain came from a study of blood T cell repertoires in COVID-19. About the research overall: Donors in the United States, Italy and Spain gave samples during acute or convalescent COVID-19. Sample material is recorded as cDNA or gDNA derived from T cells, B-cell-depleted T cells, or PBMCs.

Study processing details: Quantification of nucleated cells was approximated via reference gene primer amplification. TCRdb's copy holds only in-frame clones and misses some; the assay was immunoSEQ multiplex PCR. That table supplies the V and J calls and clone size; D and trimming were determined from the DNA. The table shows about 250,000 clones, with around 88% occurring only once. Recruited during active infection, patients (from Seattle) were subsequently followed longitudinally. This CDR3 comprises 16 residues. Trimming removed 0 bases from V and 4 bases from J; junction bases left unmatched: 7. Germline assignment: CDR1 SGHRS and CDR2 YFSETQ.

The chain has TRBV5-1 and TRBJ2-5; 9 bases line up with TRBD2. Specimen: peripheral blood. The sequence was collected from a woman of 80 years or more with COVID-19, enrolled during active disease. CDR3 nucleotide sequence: TGCGCCAGCAGCTTGGCCGGACTAGCGTCCGGAGAGACCCAGTACTTC. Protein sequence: CASSLAGLASGETQYF.